This T cell receptor beta chain is from a study of blood T cell repertoires in COVID-19. Across the study: Acute-phase and convalescent COVID-19 samples originated in the United States, Italy and Spain. In each case, the material was cDNA or gDNA derived from T cells, B-cell-depleted T cells, or PBMCs.

Original processing notes: How many nucleated cells were present was estimated from reference gene primer amplification. The data were produced by immunoSEQ multiplex PCR, yet TCRdb's version contains in-frame clones alone and is incomplete. Clonal size and the V and J genes are those of that table, whereas D and trimming came from the DNA. Here the sample spans 200,000 to 300,000 clones, approximately 90% being singletons. The V gene's germline CDR1 is SGHDN and CDR2 FVKESK. The CDR3 consists of 13 residues. V lost 3 bases to trimming and J lost 6 bases, with 12 bases between them. The V gene is TRBV14, the J gene TRBJ2-7; weak D call: TRBD1 (5 bases). This TCR came from a woman in her 40s with acute or convalescent COVID-19. Sequenced sample: peripheral blood. CDR3: CASSQSDRFEQYV. The CDR3 DNA reads TGTGCCAGCAGCCAGTCAGACAGATTCGAGCAGTACGTC.